A single sample is the source of the 9 T cell receptor beta chains below, sequenced in a study of PD-L1 blockade in urothelial cancer. TCRdb's copy holds only in-frame clones and misses some; the assay was immunoSEQ multiplex PCR. The sample yields roughly 74,000 clones, about nine tenths seen once. Sequences were derived from PBMCs, sampled around atezolizumab (anti-PD-L1) treatment. These receptor sequences come from a woman in her 70s with urothelial cancer.

The genes are TRBV5-6 and TRBJ2-7; possibly TRBD1 for D (5 bases). The CDR3 runs to 16 residues. Germline lookup yields CDR1 SGHDT and CDR2 YYEEEE. Trimming took off 2 bases at V and 0 bases at J, with 15 bases between the two ends. CDR3 protein: CASSFWGRAISYEQYF. The CDR3, as DNA: TGTGCCAGCAGCTTTTGGGGCCGAGCTATCTCCTACGAGCAGTACTTC.

This clone was recorded only once. This chain connects TRBV5-4 to TRBJ2-2, with TRBD1 matching 10 bases. From germline, CDR1 is SGHNT and CDR2 YYREEE (reference sequence). The CDR3 spans 14 residues. V shed 4 bases and J 4 bases; nucleotides not matched to a gene: 1. CDR3 nucleotides: TGTGCCAGCAGCCGGGACAGGGGCACCGGGGAGCTGTTTTTT. Translating it yields CASSRDRGTGELFF.

The gene calls are TRBV2 and TRBJ2-3, with 7 nucleotides matching TRBD1. The CDR3 extends over 13 amino acids. V lost 10 bases to trimming and J lost 0 bases; unmatched junction nucleotides: 4. From germline, CDR1 is SNHLY and CDR2 FYNNEI. The CDR3 region has the DNA TGTGCCACAAACAGGGGTAGCACAGATACGCAGTATTTT. Protein: CATNRGSTDTQYF.

The CDR3 coding sequence is TGCGCCAGCAGCTGGGACAGGTCGGGGAACACTGAAGCTTTCTTT. Amino acid sequence: CASSWDRSGNTEAFF. The chain employs TRBV5-1 and TRBJ1-1, with 8 bases that match TRBD1. The CDR3 extends over 15 amino acids. Germline-derived CDR1 and CDR2 are SGHRS and YFSETQ. The V segment lost 3 bases and the J segment 1 base; nucleotides outside the gene matches: 5.

This clone was seen only once. The DNA for the CDR3 is TGTGCCAGCAGCTTGAACTTGCGGGGCGACGACGAGCAGTACTTC. Translation: CASSLNLRGDDEQYF. The V gene is TRBV5-4, the J gene TRBJ2-7; D perhaps matches TRBD2 (6 bases). The V and J ends lost 1 base and 5 bases respectively, with 16 bases between them. This CDR3 spans 15 amino acids. Germline CDR1 reads SGHNT; CDR2 reads YYREEE (reference sequence).

The chain is built from TRBV9 and TRBJ2-5; D perhaps matches TRBD1 (5 bases). The germline gives CDR1 SGDLS, CDR2 YYNGEE. The CDR3 extends over 15 amino acids. The V gene lost 0 bases and the J gene lost 2 bases, with 11 bases spanning the gap. The CDR3 region has the DNA TGTGCCAGCAGCGTAGTAGGGGCCTCGCAAGAGACCCAGTACTTC. It specifies CASSVVGASQETQYF.

The chain has TRBV14 and TRBJ2-1, with D tentatively TRBD1 (6 bases). Germline CDR1 is SGHDN and CDR2 is FVKESK. Trimming shortened V by 1 base and J by 7 bases, and 8 bases separated the two germline ends. The CDR3 sequence is 13 residues long. Here the CDR3 reads CASSQGRGNEQFF. The CDR3 nucleotides read TGTGCCAGCAGCCAAGGAAGGGGGAATGAGCAGTTCTTC.

V gene TRBV10-3 combines with J gene TRBJ1-1; possibly TRBD1 for D (5 bases). Germline CDR1 and CDR2: ENHRY and SYGVKD. The germline V and J ends were trimmed by 3 bases and 7 bases, with 12 bases remaining between them. CDR3 size: 13 residues. CDR3 residues: CAISERGASEAFF. The CDR3 DNA reads as TGTGCCATCAGTGAAAGGGGTGCGAGTGAAGCTTTCTTT.

The J gene is TRBJ2-3, the V gene TRBV5-1; 8 bases match TRBD1. The CDR3 is 15 residues long. V lost 0 bases, J lost 3 bases, and 3 bases stayed unmatched. CDR1 SGHRS and CDR2 YFSETQ come from the germline V gene. CDR3 coding DNA: TGCGCCAGCAGCTTGGGACAGGGGAGAACAGATACGCAGTATTTT. This gives the protein CASSLGQGRTDTQYF.